The entry below gives a single T cell receptor (beta chain) sequence along with its context. The data are from a study of blood T cell repertoires in COVID-19. Libraries were prepared by immunoSEQ multiplex PCR; TCRdb keeps only in-frame clonotypes and omits some of them. This table holds about 260,000 clones, nearly 90% found once. This CDR3 has 15 amino acids. Per the germline V gene, CDR1 is MGHDK and CDR2 is SYGVNS. The ends lost 6 bases at V and 3 bases at J; junction bases unmatched: 5. The clonotype originates from a human donor in a cohort sampled during active COVID-19. Sequenced material: peripheral blood. The chain combines TRBV25-1 with TRBJ2-7; 13 nucleotides agree with TRBD2. CDR3 residues: CASRGTSGTFYEQYF. DNA for the CDR3: TGTGCCAGCAGGGGGACTAGCGGGACCTTCTACGAGCAGTACTTC.